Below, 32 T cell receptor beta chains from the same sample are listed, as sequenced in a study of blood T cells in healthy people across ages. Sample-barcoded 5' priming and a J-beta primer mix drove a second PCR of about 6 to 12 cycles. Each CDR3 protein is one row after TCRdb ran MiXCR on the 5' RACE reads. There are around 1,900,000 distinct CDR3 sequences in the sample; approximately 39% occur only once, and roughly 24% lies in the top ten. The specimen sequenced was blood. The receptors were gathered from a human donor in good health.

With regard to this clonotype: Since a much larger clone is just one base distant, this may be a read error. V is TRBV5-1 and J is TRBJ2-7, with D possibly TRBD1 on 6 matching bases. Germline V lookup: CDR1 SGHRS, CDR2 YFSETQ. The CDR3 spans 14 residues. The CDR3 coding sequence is TGCGCCGGCAGTCAGACAGGACGCTCCTACGAGCAGTACTTC. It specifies CAGSQTGRSYEQYF.

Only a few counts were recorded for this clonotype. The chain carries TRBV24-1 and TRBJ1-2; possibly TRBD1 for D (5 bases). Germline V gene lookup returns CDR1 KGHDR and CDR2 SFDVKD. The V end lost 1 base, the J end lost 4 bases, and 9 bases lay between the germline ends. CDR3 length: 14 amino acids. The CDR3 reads CATSDFDGGYGYTF. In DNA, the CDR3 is TGTGCCACCAGTGATTTCGACGGGGGCTATGGCTACACCTTC.

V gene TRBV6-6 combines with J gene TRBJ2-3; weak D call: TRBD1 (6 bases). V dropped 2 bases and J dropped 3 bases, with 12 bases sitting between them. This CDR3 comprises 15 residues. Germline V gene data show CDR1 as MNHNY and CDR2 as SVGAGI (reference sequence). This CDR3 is CASSYIWGRTDTQYF. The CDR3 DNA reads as TGTGCCAGCAGTTACATTTGGGGGCGGACAGATACGCAGTATTTT.

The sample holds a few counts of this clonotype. The CDR3 here is CSAREGASYGYTF. The DNA of the CDR3 is TGCAGTGCTAGAGAAGGGGCGAGCTATGGCTACACCTTC. The chain links TRBV20-1 to TRBJ1-2, with D possibly TRBD1 on 5 matching bases. Trimming stripped 0 bases from V and 4 bases from J, with 9 bases between. This CDR3 contains 13 residues. Germline V lookup: CDR1 DFQATT, CDR2 SNEGSKA (reference sequence).

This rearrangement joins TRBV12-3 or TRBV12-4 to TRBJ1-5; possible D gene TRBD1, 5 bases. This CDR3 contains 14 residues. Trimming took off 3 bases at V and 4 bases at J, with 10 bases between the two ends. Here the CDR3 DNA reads TGTGCCAGCAGTTTCGGGGGATGGAATCAGCCCCAGCATTTT. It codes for CASSFGGWNQPQHF.

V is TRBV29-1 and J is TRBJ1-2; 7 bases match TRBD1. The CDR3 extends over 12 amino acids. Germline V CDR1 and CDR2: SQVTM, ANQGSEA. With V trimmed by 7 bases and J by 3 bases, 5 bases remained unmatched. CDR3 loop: CSGQGVDYGYTF. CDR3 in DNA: TGCAGCGGGCAGGGGGTGGACTATGGCTACACCTTC.

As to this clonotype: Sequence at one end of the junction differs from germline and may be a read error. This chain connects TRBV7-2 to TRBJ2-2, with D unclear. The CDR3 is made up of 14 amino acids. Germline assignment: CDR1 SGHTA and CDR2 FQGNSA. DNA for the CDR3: TGTGCCAGTAGCTTCAACAGCAACACCGGGGAGCTGTTTTTT. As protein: CASSFNSNTGELFF.

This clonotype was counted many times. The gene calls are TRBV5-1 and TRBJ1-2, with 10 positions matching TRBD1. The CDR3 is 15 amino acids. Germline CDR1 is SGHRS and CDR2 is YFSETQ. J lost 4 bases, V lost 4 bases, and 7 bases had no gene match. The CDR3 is CASSQTTGGRYGYTF. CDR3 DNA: TGCGCCAGCAGCCAAACGACAGGGGGCCGCTATGGCTACACCTTC.

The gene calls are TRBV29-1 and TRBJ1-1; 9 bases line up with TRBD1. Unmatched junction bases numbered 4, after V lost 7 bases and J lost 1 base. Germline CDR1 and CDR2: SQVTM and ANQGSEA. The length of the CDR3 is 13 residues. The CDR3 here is CSGDRARNTEAFF. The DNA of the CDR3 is TGCAGCGGGGACAGGGCCAGGAACACTGAAGCTTTCTTT.

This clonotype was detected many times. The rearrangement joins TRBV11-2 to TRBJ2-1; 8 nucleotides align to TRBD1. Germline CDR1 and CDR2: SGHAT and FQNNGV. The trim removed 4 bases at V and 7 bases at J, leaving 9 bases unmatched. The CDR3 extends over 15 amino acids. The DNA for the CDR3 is TGTGCCAGCAGCTCGAACAGGGGGTCTGGGAATGAGCAGTTCTTC. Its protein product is CASSSNRGSGNEQFF.

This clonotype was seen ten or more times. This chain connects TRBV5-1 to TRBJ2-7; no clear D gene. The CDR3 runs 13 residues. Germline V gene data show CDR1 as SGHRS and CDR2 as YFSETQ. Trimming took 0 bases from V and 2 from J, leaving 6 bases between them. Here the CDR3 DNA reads TGCGCCAGCAGCTTGGATGTGACCTACGAGCAGTACTTC. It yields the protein CASSLDVTYEQYF.

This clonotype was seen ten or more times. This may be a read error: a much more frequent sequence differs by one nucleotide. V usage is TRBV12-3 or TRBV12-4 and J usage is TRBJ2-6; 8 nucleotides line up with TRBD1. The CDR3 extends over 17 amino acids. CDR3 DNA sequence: TGTGCCAGCAAACGTGGGCAGGGGGCTACTGGGGCCAACGTCCGGACTTTC. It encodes CASKRGQGATGANVRTF.

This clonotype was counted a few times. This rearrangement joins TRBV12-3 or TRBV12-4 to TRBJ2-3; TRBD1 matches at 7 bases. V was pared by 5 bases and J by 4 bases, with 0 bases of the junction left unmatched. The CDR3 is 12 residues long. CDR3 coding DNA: TGTGCCAGCAGTGGGACAGCAGATACGCAGTATTTT. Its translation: CASSGTADTQYF.

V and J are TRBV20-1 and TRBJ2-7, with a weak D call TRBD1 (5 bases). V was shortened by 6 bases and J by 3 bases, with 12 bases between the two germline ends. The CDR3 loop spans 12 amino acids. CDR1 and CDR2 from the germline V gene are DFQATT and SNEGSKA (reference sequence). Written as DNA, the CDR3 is TGCAGTGCACACGACAGAAACTACGAGCAGTACTTC. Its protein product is CSAHDRNYEQYF.

The CDR3 bases are TGCGCCAGCAGCCAAGGGACTCCCGAGGGCGGGGATACGCAGTATTTT. The encoded protein is CASSQGTPEGGDTQYF. The chain links TRBV4-1 to TRBJ2-3, with a weak D call TRBD2 (5 bases). Germline CDR1 reads MGHRA; CDR2 reads YSYEKL. Trimming shortened V by 1 base and J by 6 bases, and 17 bases separated the two germline ends. This CDR3 comprises 16 residues.

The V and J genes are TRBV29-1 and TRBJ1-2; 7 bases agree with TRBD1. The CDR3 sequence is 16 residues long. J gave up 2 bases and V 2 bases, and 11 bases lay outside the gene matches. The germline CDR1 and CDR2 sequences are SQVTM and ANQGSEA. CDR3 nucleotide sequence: TGCAGCGTTGAATATGAGACAGGGCATGGCAACTATGGCTACACCTTC. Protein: CSVEYETGHGNYGYTF.

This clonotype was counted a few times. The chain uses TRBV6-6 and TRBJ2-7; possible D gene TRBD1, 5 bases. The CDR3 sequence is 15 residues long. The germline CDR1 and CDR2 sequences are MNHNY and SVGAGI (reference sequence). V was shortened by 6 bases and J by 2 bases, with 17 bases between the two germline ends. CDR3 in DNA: TGTGCCAGCAGCGGAATGGACGAAGGGGCCTACGAGCAGTACTTC. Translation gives CASSGMDEGAYEQYF.

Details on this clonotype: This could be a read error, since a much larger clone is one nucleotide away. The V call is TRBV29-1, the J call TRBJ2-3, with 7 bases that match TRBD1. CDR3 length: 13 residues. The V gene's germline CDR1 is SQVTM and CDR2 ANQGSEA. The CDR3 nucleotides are TGCGGCGTGAACAGGGGTTATACAGATACGCAGTATTTT. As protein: CGVNRGYTDTQYF.

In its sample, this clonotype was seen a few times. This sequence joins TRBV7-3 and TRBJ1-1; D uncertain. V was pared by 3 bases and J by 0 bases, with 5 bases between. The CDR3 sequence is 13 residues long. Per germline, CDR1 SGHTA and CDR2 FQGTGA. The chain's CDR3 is CASSFNLNTEAFF. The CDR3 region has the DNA TGTGCCAGCAGCTTTAATCTGAACACTGAAGCTTTCTTT.

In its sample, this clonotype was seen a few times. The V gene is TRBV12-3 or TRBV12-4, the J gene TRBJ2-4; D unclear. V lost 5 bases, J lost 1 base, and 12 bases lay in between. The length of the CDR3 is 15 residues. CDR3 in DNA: TGTGCCAGCAGTCCTCTCCCCGGGGCCAAAAACATTCAGTACTTC. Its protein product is CASSPLPGAKNIQYF.

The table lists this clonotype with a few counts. The CDR3, as DNA: TGTGCCAGCAGCGAGCCTAGGGGGTCGGGGACCCAGTACTTC. This gives the protein CASSEPRGSGTQYF. J is TRBJ2-5 and V is TRBV6-5, with D possibly being TRBD1 (6 bases). This CDR3 region has 14 residues. Germline CDR1 and CDR2: MNHEY and SVGAGI. Between the trimmed V and J ends, which lost 6 bases and 7 bases, there was a span of 18 bases.

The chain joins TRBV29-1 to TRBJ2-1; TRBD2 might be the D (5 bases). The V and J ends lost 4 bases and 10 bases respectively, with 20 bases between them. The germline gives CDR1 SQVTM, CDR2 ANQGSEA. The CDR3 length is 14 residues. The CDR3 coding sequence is TGCAGCGTTGTTGCCGGGATGGAGGATCAAGAGCAGTTCTTC. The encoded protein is CSVVAGMEDQEQFF.

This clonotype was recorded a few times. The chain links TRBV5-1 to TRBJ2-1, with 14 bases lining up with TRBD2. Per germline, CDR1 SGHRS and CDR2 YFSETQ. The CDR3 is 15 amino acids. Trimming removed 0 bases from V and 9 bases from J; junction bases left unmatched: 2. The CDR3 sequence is CASSLGLAGGLEQFF. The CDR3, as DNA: TGCGCCAGCAGCTTGGGACTAGCGGGGGGGCTTGAGCAGTTCTTC.

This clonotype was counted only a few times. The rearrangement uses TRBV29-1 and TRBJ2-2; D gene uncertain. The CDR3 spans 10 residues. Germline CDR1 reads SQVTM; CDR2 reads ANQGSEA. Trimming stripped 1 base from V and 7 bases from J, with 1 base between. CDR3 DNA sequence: TGCAGCGTTGAAGTCGGGGAGCTGTTTTTT. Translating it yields CSVEVGELFF.

CDR3: CASRPRPLAGGPKTQYF. As DNA, the CDR3 is TGTGCCAGCAGACCCCGACCCCTCGCGGGGGGGCCTAAGACCCAGTACTTC. The J gene is TRBJ2-5, the V gene TRBV28; TRBD2 aligns across 9 bases. Unmatched junction bases numbered 17, after V lost 6 bases and J lost 6 bases. Germline CDR1 MDHEN, CDR2 SYDVKM. This CDR3 has 17 amino acids.

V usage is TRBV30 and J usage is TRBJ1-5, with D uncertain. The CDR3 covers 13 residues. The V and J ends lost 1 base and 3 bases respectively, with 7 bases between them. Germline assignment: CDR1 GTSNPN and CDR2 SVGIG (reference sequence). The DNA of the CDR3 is TGTGCCTGGAGTGACAGATTCAATCAGCCCCAGCATTTT. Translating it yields CAWSDRFNQPQHF.

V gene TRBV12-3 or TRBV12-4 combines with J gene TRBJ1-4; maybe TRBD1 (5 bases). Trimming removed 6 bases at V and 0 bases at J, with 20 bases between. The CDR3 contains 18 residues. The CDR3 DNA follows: TGTGCCAGCAGCTCTGAGGGACCGTCATTTGCAACTAATGAAAAACTGTTTTTT. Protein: CASSSEGPSFATNEKLFF.

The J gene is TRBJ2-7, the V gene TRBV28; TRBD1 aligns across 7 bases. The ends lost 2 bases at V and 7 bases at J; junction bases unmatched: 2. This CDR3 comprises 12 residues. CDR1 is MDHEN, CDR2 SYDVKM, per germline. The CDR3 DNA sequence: TGTGCCAGCAGTTTAGTGACAGGGGAGCAGTACTTC. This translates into CASSLVTGEQYF.

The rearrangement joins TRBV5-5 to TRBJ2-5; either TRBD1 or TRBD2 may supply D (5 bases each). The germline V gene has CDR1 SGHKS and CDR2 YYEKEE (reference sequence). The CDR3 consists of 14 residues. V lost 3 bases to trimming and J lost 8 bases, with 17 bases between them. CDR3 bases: TGTGCCAGCAGCTCCTCCGGGACGGAGGCAACCCAGTACTTC. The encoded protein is CASSSSGTEATQYF. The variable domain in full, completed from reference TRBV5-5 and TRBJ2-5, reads DAGVTQSPTHLIKTRGQQVTLRCSPISGHKSVSWYQQVLGQGPQFIFQYYEKEERGRGNFPDRFSARQFPNYSSELNVNALLLGDSALYLCASSSSGTEATQYFGPGTRLLVL.

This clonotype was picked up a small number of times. The DNA for the CDR3 is TGCAGTGCTAGGCCCACAGGGGGTGACTATGGCTACACCTTC. Translation gives CSARPTGGDYGYTF. The chain joins TRBV20-1 to TRBJ1-2, with 8 bases lining up with TRBD1. There are 14 residues in the CDR3. The V gene end was trimmed by 3 bases and the J gene end by 3 bases; junction bases not matched to a gene: 6. Germline CDR1 and CDR2: DFQATT and SNEGSKA (reference sequence).

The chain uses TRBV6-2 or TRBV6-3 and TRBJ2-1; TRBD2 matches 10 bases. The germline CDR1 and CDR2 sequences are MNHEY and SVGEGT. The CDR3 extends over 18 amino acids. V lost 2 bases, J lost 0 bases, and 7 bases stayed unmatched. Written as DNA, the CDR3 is TGTGCCAGCAGTTACAGGGCTAGCGGGGGTAGCTCCTACAATGAGCAGTTCTTC. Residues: CASSYRASGGSSYNEQFF.

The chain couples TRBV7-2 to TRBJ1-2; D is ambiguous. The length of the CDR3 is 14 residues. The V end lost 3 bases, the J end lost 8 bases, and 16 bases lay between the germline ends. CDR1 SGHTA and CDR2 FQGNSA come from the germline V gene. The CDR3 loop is CASSFNPDSGGYTF. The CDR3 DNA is TGTGCCAGCAGCTTTAACCCGGACTCGGGGGGCTACACCTTC.